A single TCR beta chain is shown here with its context. The sample is drawn from a study of cytomegalovirus exposure and HLA in healthy donors. Germline V lookup: CDR1 SEHNR, CDR2 FQNEAQ (reference sequence). The length of the CDR3 is 16 residues. 60 Vbeta and 13 Jbeta primers were used in PCR. Repertoires were generated with immunoSEQ multiplex PCR, while TCRdb's copy carries only in-frame clones and drops some. Of under 100,000 clones in the sample, around 81% are singletons; the top ten hold approximately 4.2%. The sample consisted of PBMCs. The receptor was derived from a woman between 65 and 79 years old in good health and CMV-seropositive. The chain combines TRBV7-9 with TRBJ2-5; TRBD1 matches at 10 bases. The last part of the DNA fits TRBJ2-7 better; the J call may be wrong. The CDR3 loop reads CASSIGTGAIFDEQYF. In DNA, the CDR3 is TGTGCCAGCAGCATAGGGACAGGGGCTATATTCGACGAGCAGTACTTC.